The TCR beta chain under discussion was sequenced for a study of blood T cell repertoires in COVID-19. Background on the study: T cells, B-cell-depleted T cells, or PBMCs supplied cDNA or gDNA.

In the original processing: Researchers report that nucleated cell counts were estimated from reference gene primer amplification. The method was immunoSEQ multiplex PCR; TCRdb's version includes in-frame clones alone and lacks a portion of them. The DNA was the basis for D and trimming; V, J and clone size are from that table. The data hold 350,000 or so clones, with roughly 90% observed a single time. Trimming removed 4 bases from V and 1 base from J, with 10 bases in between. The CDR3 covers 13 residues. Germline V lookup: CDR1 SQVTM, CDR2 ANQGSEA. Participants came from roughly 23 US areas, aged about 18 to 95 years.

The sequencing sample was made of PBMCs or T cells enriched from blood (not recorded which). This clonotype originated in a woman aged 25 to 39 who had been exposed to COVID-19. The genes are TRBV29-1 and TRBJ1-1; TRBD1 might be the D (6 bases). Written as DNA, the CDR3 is TGCAGCGTTGCTGCACAGGGGAACACTGAAGCTTTCTTT. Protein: CSVAAQGNTEAFF.